Described below is a single T cell receptor (beta chain) sequence and its context. Its specificity is not known. This specimen belongs to a study of radiotherapy plus CTLA-4 blockade in lung cancer. Generated by immunoSEQ multiplex PCR, the TCRdb table keeps only in-frame clones and is missing some. The sample yields more than 50,000 clones, approximately 76% seen once. The study's findings and limits: The best predictor of response was reported to be early blood T cell clone dynamics, with interferon-beta.

CDR3 length: 17 residues. Germline V gene lookup returns CDR1 KGHSH and CDR2 LQKENI. V lost 2 bases to trimming and J lost 2 bases; unmatched junction nucleotides: 12. The chain couples TRBV18 to TRBJ2-7, with 7 bases lining up with TRBD1. This receptor was identified in a human donor with non-small cell lung cancer who had a complete response to radiotherapy plus ipilimumab. The sample in question was peripheral blood, obtained from a patient treated with radiotherapy plus ipilimumab. CDR3 sequence reads: CASSPGKTGMKTYEQYF. The CDR3 DNA is TGTGCCAGCTCACCAGGGAAGACAGGGATGAAAACCTACGAGCAGTACTTC.